The T cell receptor (beta chain) under discussion was sequenced for a study of cytomegalovirus exposure and HLA in healthy donors. Germline-derived CDR1 and CDR2 are LGHNA and YSLEER. V lost 4 bases and J lost 9; bases outside the gene matches: 4. The CDR3 is 14 amino acids. This clone has only one observation. The PCR used 60 Vbeta and 13 Jbeta primers. Using immunoSEQ multiplex PCR, the repertoire was profiled, and TCRdb retains in-frame clones only, with some absent. The table includes 100,000 to 150,000 clones, approximately 80% detected once. The V and J genes are TRBV4-3 and TRBJ2-1; 12 nucleotides match TRBD2. The material sequenced was PBMCs. The clonotype originates from a female donor in good health and CMV-seronegative. CDR3 region: CASSRGLAGSEQFF. The CDR3 DNA reads as TGCGCCAGCAGCCGCGGACTAGCGGGAAGTGAGCAGTTCTTC.